A selection of T cell receptor beta chains follows, all from one sample in a study of T cell responses to AZD1222 COVID-19 vaccine. Some clones are missing from TCRdb's copy, which holds only in-frame ones; the method was immunoSEQ multiplex PCR. The sample has about 27,000 clones; approximately 92% are singletons. Material: peripheral blood, obtained 28 days after the second AZD1222 dose. These receptors all stem from an adult who received the AZD1222 COVID-19 vaccine. Each CDR3 is given with its conserved first and last residue. A D gene is named only where the DNA matches it firmly. Size tells how often a clone was seen (once, few, many) or the class of an expanded clone, and some rows leave it out.

j_call,clone_size,d_call,v_call,cdr3_aa,cdr3_nt
TRBJ1-3,NA,NA,TRBV7-2,CASSHGASSGNTIYF,TGTGCCAGCAGCCACGGGGCCTCCTCTGGAAACACCATATATTTT
TRBJ2-6,NA,NA,TRBV7-2,CASSDYRAGANVLTF,TGTGCCAGCAGCGATTACAGGGCTGGGGCCAACGTCCTGACTTTC
TRBJ1-5,NA,TRBD1,TRBV27,CASSLQGARGPQHF,TGTGCCAGCAGTCTACAGGGGGCCCGGGGGCCCCAGCATTTT
TRBJ2-1,NA,TRBD1,TRBV3-1/TRBV3-2,CASRRAGTVYNEQFF,TGTGCCAGCAGACGCGCCGGGACAGTCTACAATGAGCAGTTCTTC
TRBJ2-3,NA,TRBD2,TRBV4-2,CASSQVGGSSDTQYF,TGTGCCAGCAGCCAAGTTGGCGGGAGCTCAGATACGCAGTATTTT
TRBJ1-6,NA,NA,TRBV19,CASGNREMDSPLHF,TGTGCCAGTGGCAACAGGGAAATGGATTCACCCCTCCACTTT
TRBJ2-3,NA,NA,TRBV6-6,CASTQSGYTDTQYF,TGTGCCAGCACCCAGTCCGGGTACACAGATACGCAGTATTTT
TRBJ1-1,few,TRBD1,TRBV3-1/TRBV3-2,CASSQPRGMNTEAFF,TGTGCCAGCAGCCAACCCAGGGGGATGAACACTGAAGCTTTCTTT
TRBJ2-2,NA,TRBD2,TRBV28,CASSLPLAGAGNTGELFF,TGTGCCAGCAGTTTACCTCTAGCGGGAGCGGGGAACACCGGGGAGCTGTTTTTT
TRBJ1-5,NA,TRBD1,TRBV7-9,CASSLTTGEHQPQHF,TGTGCCAGCAGCTTAACGACAGGGGAGCATCAGCCCCAGCATTTT
TRBJ2-7,NA,NA,TRBV5-5,CASSGTPAGYYEQYF,TGTGCCAGCAGCGGCACACCGGCGGGTTACTACGAGCAGTACTTC
TRBJ2-7,NA,TRBD2,TRBV29-1,CSVKRDSYEQYF,TGCAGCGTAAAGCGGGACTCCTACGAGCAGTACTTC
TRBJ1-4,few,TRBD1,TRBV28,CASSSPGQGEEKLFF,TGTGCCAGCAGTTCCCCGGGACAGGGGGAAGAAAAACTGTTTTTT
TRBJ2-1,NA,TRBD2,TRBV18,CASSPPGLADLGEQFF,TGTGCCAGCTCACCACCGGGACTAGCGGACCTCGGGGAGCAGTTCTTC
TRBJ2-3,NA,TRBD2,TRBV3-1/TRBV3-2,CASSQGLAGEADTQYF,TGTGCCAGCAGCCAAGGACTAGCGGGAGAAGCAGATACGCAGTATTTT
TRBJ2-2,NA,NA,TRBV10-3,CAIRGREGGELFF,TGTGCCATCAGAGGGAGAGAGGGCGGGGAGCTGTTTTTT
TRBJ1-4,NA,NA,TRBV14,CASSRRGSANEKLFF,TGTGCCAGCAGCCGAAGGGGGTCGGCTAATGAAAAACTGTTTTTT
TRBJ2-7,NA,TRBD2,TRBV20-1,CSASLGGRETYEQYF,TGCAGTGCTAGTCTCGGCGGGAGGGAAACCTACGAGCAGTACTTC
TRBJ1-5,once,TRBD1,TRBV6-2/TRBV6-3,CASSKSTGGNQPQHF,TGTGCCAGCAGTAAATCGACAGGGGGCAATCAGCCCCAGCATTTT
TRBJ2-5,NA,NA,TRBV7-9,CASSLATPGGETQYF,TGTGCCAGCAGCTTAGCGACACCCGGAGGGGAGACCCAGTACTTC
TRBJ2-5,NA,TRBD2,TRBV12-5,CASGPRGLVGETQYF,TGTGCTAGTGGTCCCCGGGGACTAGTGGGGGAGACCCAGTACTTC
TRBJ2-3,NA,TRBD1,TRBV15,CATSRTGKDTQYF,TGTGCCACCAGCAGGACAGGGAAAGATACGCAGTATTTT
TRBJ1-1,NA,NA,TRBV6-5,CASSPGAAGNTEAFF,TGTGCCAGCAGTCCTGGGGCCGCGGGGAACACTGAAGCTTTCTTT
TRBJ1-2,once,TRBD1,TRBV6-4,CASSDSNAGGDYGYTF,TGTGCCAGCAGTGACTCGAATGCAGGGGGCGACTATGGCTACACCTTC